A single sample gave rise to the 6 T cell receptor beta chains below, sequenced in a study of blood T cell repertoires in COVID-19. Produced via immunoSEQ multiplex PCR; TCRdb's table is partial and in-frame only. The sample gives about 220,000 clones, around four fifths of which show up once; 5.1% is in the top ten. Sequencing was performed on peripheral blood. The receptors were gathered from an older woman who had recovered from COVID-19.

The chain has TRBV6-2 or TRBV6-3 and TRBJ2-7; 10 nucleotides agree with TRBD1. Germline V gene sequence: CDR1 MNHEY, CDR2 SVGEGT. V lost 0 bases and J lost 2; bases outside the gene matches: 10. This CDR3 comprises 18 residues. The CDR3 nucleotides are TGTGCCAGCAGTTACTCGGTGCCCGGACAGGGGGACCCCTACGAGCAGTACTTC. Encoded protein: CASSYSVPGQGDPYEQYF.

The rearrangement uses TRBV6-5 and TRBJ2-1; the match to TRBD1 covers 9 bases. The germline CDR1 and CDR2 sequences are MNHEY and SVGAGI. V lost 6 bases to trimming and J lost 4 bases; unmatched junction nucleotides: 7. CDR3 length: 15 amino acids. CDR3 sequence: CASSPRTGAYNEQFF. As DNA, the CDR3 is TGTGCCAGCAGCCCGAGGACAGGGGCTTACAATGAGCAGTTCTTC.

The chain carries TRBV7-9 and TRBJ2-6, with D perhaps TRBD1 (5 bases). The CDR3 contains 19 residues. With 1 base removed from V and 0 bases from J, the gap between germline ends came to 16 bases. Germline values: CDR1 SEHNR, CDR2 FQNEAQ (reference sequence). CDR3 DNA: TGTGCCAGCAGCTTAGTTCCTCTCACAGGCCCCTCTGGGGCCAACGTCCTGACTTTC. Encoded protein: CASSLVPLTGPSGANVLTF.

The chain employs TRBV4-1 and TRBJ1-1; D possibly corresponds to TRBD1 (5 bases). The CDR3 runs 15 residues. Trimming shortened V by 1 base and J by 2 bases, and 11 bases separated the two germline ends. Germline lookup yields CDR1 MGHRA and CDR2 YSYEKL. The CDR3 is CASSQGTRTNTEAFF. CDR3 DNA sequence: TGCGCCAGCAGCCAAGGGACACGCACAAACACTGAAGCTTTCTTT.

The gene calls are TRBV5-3 and TRBJ1-2; D might be TRBD1 (6 bases). TRBV5-3 is treated as an ORF (open reading frame) with a function not yet certain. CDR3 size: 16 residues. Trimming stripped 4 bases from V and 0 bases from J, with 16 bases between. The CDR3 DNA reads TGTGCCAGAAGCCTTTACCTGGACAGAACTAACTATGGCTACACCTTC. This translates into CARSLYLDRTNYGYTF.

This chain connects TRBV7-9 to TRBJ2-3; the match to TRBD2 covers 12 bases. Trimming at V came to 5 bases and at J to 3 bases, leaving 6 bases not matched to a gene. Germline assignment: CDR1 SEHNR and CDR2 FQNEAQ (reference sequence). This CDR3 comprises 16 residues. CDR3 in amino acids: CASSGLAGGITDTQYF. DNA of the CDR3: TGTGCCAGCAGCGGTCTAGCGGGGGGGATTACAGATACGCAGTATTTT. Using reference TRBV7-9 and TRBJ2-3 for the parts outside the CDR3, the full variable domain is DTGVSQNPRHKITKRGQNVTFRCDPISEHNRLYWYRQTLGQGPEFLTYFQNEAQLEKSRLLSDRFSAERPKGSFSTLEIQRTEQGDSAMYLCASSGLAGGITDTQYFGPGTRLTVL.